This T cell receptor beta chain originates from a study of T-cell memory formation after mild COVID-19. Looking at the study overall: Across donors, TCR clusters were largely donor specific.

Barcoded TCR alpha and TCR beta cDNA libraries with UMIs came from 5'RACE using constant-segment primers. TCRdb re-called the 5' RACE reads through MiXCR, storing one row per CDR3 protein. The sample has about 270,000 distinct CDR3 sequences, 15% to 20% seen once; the top ten hold roughly 24%. CDR1 and CDR2 from the germline V gene are DFQATT and SNEGSKA (reference sequence). CDR3 length: 16 amino acids. Trimming removed 0 bases at V and 8 bases at J, with 21 bases between. Study-wide results and caveats: Contracting CD4+ clones were located mainly in CM and EM, and CD8+ clones in EMRA. In second-wave clones peaking day 37, SARS-CoV-2 specificity remained unconfirmed.

This clonotype was picked up a small number of times. Its antigen is unknown. The sample comprised PBMCs or a T cell subset sorted from them (not recorded which). The TCR originated in a man between 18 and 29 years old who had mild COVID-19 (a few samples of this study predate the infection). Cell type and time point are not known. The rearrangement uses TRBV20-1 and TRBJ2-3, with a possible D match to TRBD2 (6 bases). CDR3 residues: CSARDHWGDLPITQYF. CDR3 coding DNA: TGCAGTGCTAGAGATCATTGGGGGGACCTCCCCATTACGCAGTATTTT.